The next 27 T cell receptor beta chains were all read from a single sample in a study of T cells in Graves' hyperthyroidism and ophthalmopathy. The CDR3 regions of TCR beta were amplified from RNA transcripts. First-round RT-PCR targeting the TCR CDR3 was performed with the HTBI primer set. A single record per CDR3 protein comes from TCRdb applying MiXCR to the multiplex PCR reads. The sample has under 500,000 distinct CDR3 sequences, roughly 13% seen once; the top ten hold 28%. The sample taken for sequencing was blood. The source is a middle-aged man with Graves' ophthalmopathy.

This clonotype was seen a few times. The DNA for the CDR3 is TGTGCCAGCAGGCCCAGGGTTCGAGAAGGAAACACCATATATTTT. Translation: CASRPRVREGNTIYF. V gene TRBV12-3 or TRBV12-4 combines with J gene TRBJ1-3, with D perhaps matching TRBD1 (5 bases). V lost 6 bases, J lost 4 bases, and 16 bases lay in between. The CDR3 is made up of 15 amino acids.

The J gene is TRBJ2-1, the V gene TRBV6-9; TRBD2 agrees at 10 bases. CDR1 and CDR2 from the germline V gene are MNHGY and SVAAGI. Trimming at V came to 4 bases and at J to 0 bases, leaving 12 bases not matched to a gene. The CDR3 sequence is 19 residues long. The CDR3 region is CASSSTYGLAASSYNEQFF. The CDR3, as DNA: TGTGCCAGCAGTTCCACTTACGGACTAGCGGCGAGCTCCTACAATGAGCAGTTCTTC.

This clonotype was recorded many times. The gene calls are TRBV7-9 and TRBJ1-1; D may be TRBD1 (5 bases). CDR1 SEHNR and CDR2 FQNEAQ come from the germline V gene (reference sequence). Trimming stripped 2 bases from V and 1 base from J, with 11 bases between. This CDR3 is built from 15 residues. The CDR3 nucleotides are TGTGCCAGCAGCTTAATTTCACAGGAGAACACTGAAGCTTTCTTT. The encoded protein is CASSLISQENTEAFF.

This clonotype has ten or more counts. This chain uses TRBV5-1 with TRBJ2-1; 9 bases agree with TRBD2. V trimming: 0 bases; J trimming: 2 bases; junction bases outside the gene matches: 3. The CDR3 has 16 residues. CDR1 is SGHRS and CDR2 is YFSETQ in the germline V gene. The CDR3 DNA is TGCGCCAGCAGCTTGGATTTAGCGGGAGCCTACAATGAGCAGTTCTTC. Translating gives CASSLDLAGAYNEQFF.

This clonotype has just a few counts. The V gene is TRBV4-2, the J gene TRBJ2-1, with 8 bases matching TRBD2. Trimming removed 1 base from V and 8 bases from J; junction bases left unmatched: 4. CDR1 is LGHNA and CDR2 is YNFKEQ in the germline V gene. This CDR3 comprises 14 residues. DNA for the CDR3: TGTGCCAGCAGCCAAGTGGTCGGGAGGGATGAGCAGTTCTTC. Translated, it gives CASSQVVGRDEQFF.

This clonotype was counted at least ten times. The chain couples TRBV2 to TRBJ1-5; possible D gene TRBD1, 6 bases. The ends were cut back, 4 bases at V and 7 bases at J, with 17 bases in the middle. Germline V gene sequence: CDR1 SNHLY, CDR2 FYNNEI. This CDR3 is built from 15 residues. Here the CDR3 reads CASSGGAGFMQPQHF. In nucleotides, the CDR3 is TGTGCCAGCAGTGGGGGGGCAGGGTTTATGCAGCCCCAGCATTTT.

The rearrangement links TRBV5-4 to TRBJ2-7; 8 nucleotides line up with TRBD2. CDR3 size: 14 residues. CDR1 and CDR2 (germline): SGHNT, YYREEE (reference sequence). Losses at the gene ends were 4 bases for V and 3 bases for J; bases not matched to a gene: 6. The CDR3 sequence: CASSTLAGNYEQYF. The CDR3 DNA sequence: TGTGCCAGCAGCACCTTAGCGGGAAACTACGAGCAGTACTTC.

The chain recombines TRBV9 with TRBJ1-1, with D possibly matching TRBD1 (5 bases). Looked up from germline, CDR1 is SGDLS and CDR2 is YYNGEE. The CDR3 extends over 15 amino acids. Trimming took 4 bases from V and 5 from J, leaving 18 bases between them. The CDR3 protein is CASSRTLGEGTEAFF. DNA for the CDR3: TGTGCCAGCAGCCGCACCTTGGGGGAAGGAACTGAAGCTTTCTTT.

This clonotype was seen repeatedly, ten times or more. CDR3 nucleotide sequence: TGCGCCAGCAGCAGCGGGAGAGTTGTGGACGAGCAGTACTTC. Its protein is CASSSGRVVDEQYF. V gene TRBV5-1 combines with J gene TRBJ2-7; the match to TRBD2 covers 8 bases. Per the germline V gene, CDR1 is SGHRS and CDR2 is YFSETQ. V was clipped by 4 bases and J by 5 bases; unmatched bases: 8. The CDR3 has 14 residues. Filled out from reference TRBV5-1 and TRBJ2-7, the complete variable domain reads KAGVTQTPRYLIKTRGQQVTLSCSPISGHRSVSWYQQTPGQGLQFLFEYFSETQRNKGNFPGRFSGRQFSNSRSEMNVSTLELGDSALYLCASSSGRVVDEQYFGPGTRLTVT.

The genes are TRBV20-1 and TRBJ1-2; 10 nucleotides align to TRBD1. CDR1 and CDR2 (germline): DFQATT, SNEGSKA (reference sequence). The CDR3 has 14 residues. This CDR3 reads CGGSPGQGIYGYTF. For the CDR3, the DNA is TGCGGTGGATCACCGGGACAGGGGATCTATGGCTACACCTTC.

This clonotype was counted between two and nine times. The chain couples TRBV20-1 to TRBJ2-3, with unresolved D. The CDR3 runs to 13 residues. Trimming removed 6 bases at V and 3 bases at J, with 13 bases between. Germline values: CDR1 DFQATT, CDR2 SNEGSKA (reference sequence). CDR3 sequence (DNA): TGCAGTGCCGGCGTGGATTTTACAGATACGCAGTATTTT. It codes for CSAGVDFTDTQYF.

This clonotype appeared many times. The chain joins TRBV18 to TRBJ2-1; no firm D call. Germline CDR1 KGHSH, CDR2 LQKENI. V shed 0 bases and J shed 6 bases, with 21 bases lying between them. The CDR3 totals 18 residues. CDR3 amino acids: CASSPPVSTISVANEQFF. The CDR3 DNA is TGTGCCAGCTCACCACCGGTTTCTACTATCTCCGTCGCCAATGAGCAGTTCTTC. Full variable domain (remainder filled in from reference TRBV18 and TRBJ2-1): NAGVMQNPRHLVRRRGQEARLRCSPMKGHSHVYWYRQLPEEGLKFMVYLQKENIIDESGMPKERFSAEFPKEGPSILRIQQVVRGDSAAYFCASSPPVSTISVANEQFFGPGTRLTVL.

This clonotype was detected many times. The J gene is TRBJ2-5, the V gene TRBV13; no clear D gene. The CDR3 runs to 13 residues. The germline CDR1 and CDR2 sequences are PRHDT and FYEKMQ (reference sequence). V was shortened by 3 bases and J by 4 bases, with 9 bases between the two germline ends. The CDR3: CASSFSKGETQYF. CDR3 DNA: TGTGCCAGCAGCTTTAGTAAGGGAGAGACCCAGTACTTC.

Many counts were recorded for this clonotype. The chain joins TRBV27 to TRBJ2-1; D gene uncertain. V was clipped by 0 bases and J by 8 bases, with 8 bases between them. CDR1 and CDR2 (germline): MNHEY, SMNVEV (reference sequence). This CDR3 is 13 amino acids long. The CDR3: CASSLSGRDEQFF. CDR3 sequence (DNA): TGTGCCAGCAGTTTATCAGGAAGAGATGAGCAGTTCTTC.

The CDR3 DNA reads TGCGCCAGCAGCCAAGTACGGGAGGGCACCTACGAGCAGTACTTC. Its translation is CASSQVREGTYEQYF. The chain links TRBV4-1 to TRBJ2-7; 8 bases agree with TRBD2. Looked up from germline, CDR1 is MGHRA and CDR2 is YSYEKL. This CDR3 spans 15 amino acids. Trimming cost V 1 base and J 2 bases; bases outside gene matches: 4.

Comments on this clonotype: Here the CDR3 omits its conserved ending phenylalanine or tryptophan, so a read error is the likely source. V usage is TRBV12-3 or TRBV12-4 and J usage is TRBJ2-5; TRBD2 matches at 11 bases. The V segment lost 4 bases and the J segment 5 bases; nucleotides outside the gene matches: 15. The CDR3 is 18 residues long. CDR3: CASSSILAGGDGTETQYV. The CDR3 nucleotides read TGTGCCAGCAGTTCGATTCTAGCGGGAGGTGATGGAACGGAGACCCAGTACGTC.

The V gene is TRBV5-1, the J gene TRBJ2-3; D unresolved. CDR1 SGHRS and CDR2 YFSETQ come from the germline V gene. This CDR3 region has 11 residues. Trimming removed 3 bases from V and 3 bases from J, with 2 bases in between. In nucleotides, the CDR3 is TGCGCCAGCAGCTGGACAGATACGCAGTATTTT. This gives the protein CASSWTDTQYF.

This chain uses TRBV6-1 with TRBJ2-5, with TRBD1 identical over 9 bases. The CDR3 is made up of 13 amino acids. V lost 5 bases to trimming and J lost 5 bases; unmatched junction nucleotides: 3. Looked up from germline, CDR1 is MNHNS and CDR2 is SASEGT. CDR3 nucleotide sequence: TGTGCCAGCAGTAAAGGACAGGGGGAGACCCAGTACTTC. It codes for CASSKGQGETQYF.

This clonotype appeared a few times. The V gene is TRBV5-4, the J gene TRBJ1-1; D gene ambiguous. V lost 5 bases to trimming and J lost 1 base, with 12 bases between them. This CDR3 comprises 14 residues. Germline CDR1 and CDR2: SGHNT and YYREEE (reference sequence). This CDR3 is CASRNPPGNTEAFF. The CDR3 DNA reads TGTGCCAGCAGAAACCCCCCGGGGAACACTGAAGCTTTCTTT.

In its sample, this clonotype was seen many times. The chain is built from TRBV20-1 and TRBJ2-3; 8 bases match TRBD1. CDR3 length: 14 amino acids. The V and J ends lost 5 bases and 6 bases, in that order; junction bases with no gene match: 10. Germline assignment: CDR1 DFQATT and CDR2 SNEGSKA (reference sequence). The CDR3 DNA reads as TGCAGTGCTGGTGGACAGGGTCTTCGGGATACGCAGTATTTT. This encodes CSAGGQGLRDTQYF.

There are many counts of this clonotype. The chain is built from TRBV20-1 and TRBJ2-7, with TRBD2 identical over 11 bases. V trimming: 5 bases; J trimming: 7 bases; junction bases outside the gene matches: 7. The CDR3 has 13 amino acids. CDR1 DFQATT and CDR2 SNEGSKA come from the germline V gene (reference sequence). CDR3 DNA sequence: TGCAGTGCTCGACTAGCGGGATTTTTGGAGCAGTACTTC. The encoded protein is CSARLAGFLEQYF.

This clonotype has at least ten counts. The chain joins TRBV20-1 to TRBJ2-3, with D tentatively TRBD1 (5 bases). The CDR3 runs 12 residues. The V gene's germline CDR1 is DFQATT and CDR2 SNEGSKA (reference sequence). With 6 bases removed from V and 2 bases from J, the gap between germline ends came to 9 bases. For the CDR3, the DNA is TGCAGTGCCGCGGACACCACAGATACGCAGTATTTT. This encodes CSAADTTDTQYF.

This clonotype was recorded many times. The chain couples TRBV29-1 to TRBJ2-1; TRBD1 matches at 9 bases. Germline V gene data show CDR1 as SQVTM and CDR2 as ANQGSEA. There are 12 residues in the CDR3. J gave up 4 bases and V 7 bases, and 2 bases lay outside the gene matches. The chain's CDR3 is CSAGQGYNEQFF. The DNA of the CDR3 is TGCAGCGCCGGACAGGGGTACAATGAGCAGTTCTTC.

This clonotype was recorded many times. The chain uses TRBV6-1 and TRBJ1-2, with D unresolved. The CDR3 extends over 18 amino acids. V lost 5 bases, J lost 7 bases, and 29 bases lay in between. CDR1 is MNHNS, CDR2 SASEGT, per germline. The CDR3 DNA sequence: TGTGCCAGCAGTACGACCAGAAGCCTCCGCGAGACGAGAGGTGGCTACACCTTC. This gives the protein CASSTTRSLRETRGGYTF.

There are a few counts of this clonotype. The chain combines TRBV5-1 with TRBJ2-7; TRBD2 matches 16 bases. The length of the CDR3 is 16 residues. Germline V CDR1 and CDR2: SGHRS, YFSETQ. Unmatched junction bases numbered 4, after V lost 2 bases and J lost 5 bases. CDR3 protein: CASSFGTSGRADEQYF. In DNA form, the CDR3 reads TGCGCCAGCAGCTTTGGGACTAGCGGGAGGGCCGACGAGCAGTACTTC.

This rearrangement joins TRBV11-2 to TRBJ1-2; weak D call: TRBD1 (5 bases). Per germline, CDR1 SGHAT and CDR2 FQNNGV. V was clipped by 4 bases and J by 3 bases, with 12 bases between them. CDR3 size: 14 residues. CDR3 amino acids: CASSSPGEDYGYTF. The CDR3 DNA is TGTGCCAGCAGCTCCCCGGGGGAAGACTATGGCTACACCTTC.

This clonotype appeared many times. V usage is TRBV7-9 and J usage is TRBJ2-3; D is uncertain. The germline CDR1 and CDR2 sequences are SEHNR and FQNEAQ (reference sequence). V was cut by 5 bases and J by 2 bases, with 26 bases left in between. The CDR3 is made up of 19 amino acids. The CDR3 DNA follows: TGTGCCAGCAGCCCTCGCCGTCCGGCAAGCGCCCAAAACACAGATACGCAGTATTTT. Protein sequence: CASSPRRPASAQNTDTQYF.